This record covers a single TCR beta chain. Its antigen remains unidentified. Base qualities are not provided; no much larger clone lies one nucleotide away. TCRdb records Illumina NovaSeq 6000 as the sequencer. Using 5'RACE with constant-segment primers, TCRalpha and TCRbeta cDNA libraries were constructed, with sample barcodes and unique molecular identifiers added in the process. RNA was extracted from every sample with Trizol reagent. Library amplification was performed in two PCR steps, and a second sample barcode and Illumina TruSeq adapters were introduced in the second step. Libraries were sequenced on an Illumina NovaSeq with 2 x 150 bp paired-end reads. The study's processing was this. With migec v1.2.7, reads were demultiplexed and then collapsed into UMI-guided consensus sequences. With mixcr v2.1.11, UMI consensuses were aligned to TRA and TRB V and J templates and assembled into clonotypes. Clonotypes were classified as expanded or contracted when called significant by both edgeR and NoisET, with noise models trained on biological replicates. edgeR calls used a false discovery rate-adjusted p below 0.01 and a log2 fold-change threshold of 1. As an exploratory analysis of dynamics, max-normalized trajectories of the 1000 most abundant clonotypes were examined with PCA combined with hierarchical clustering. Separately sequenced CD4+ and CD8+ repertoires were used to assign the CD4 or CD8 phenotype of responding clones. The public reads were quality trimmed at Q25 with fastp and then assembled into clones with MiXCR by TCRdb, keeping productive beta chains. Merged by CDR3 protein, the rows form single entries marked with the most common genes and DNA. The V and J calls come from TCRdb's annotation, not from the publication. This sample holds about 560,000 distinct CDR3 sequences; 18% were observed only once. Of the sample, around 12% falls within the top ten clones.

V loses 0 bases of germline sequence and J loses 1 base, and the interval between the two ends is 7 bases. From the cysteine up to the phenylalanine, the CDR3 has a length of 14 residues. Solely the CDR3 DNA is kept, with 42 bases framed from the first base. CDR1 and CDR2, looked up from the germline V gene, are SGDLS and YYNGEE. This sample is drawn from a study of T-cell memory formation after mild COVID-19 (dated by TCRdb to about 2021). Notes on the research overall: Most TCR sequence clusters were specific to one of the two donors. In a couple of donors, T-cell clones that expanded and contracted after mild COVID-19 were tracked by sequencing TCRalpha and TCRbeta repertoires over time. The cohort comprised two young, previously healthy adult volunteers, one female and one male.

Ficoll-Paque density gradient centrifugation was the method used to isolate PBMCs. Beyond this particular receptor, the publication reports: Clones that contracted from day 15 to 85 showed balanced CD4/CD8 phenotypes, whereas a second wave of clones that expanded from day 15 to 37 leaned towards CD4+. SARS-CoV-2 specificity of the second-wave clones peaking on day 37 was not confirmed. The detection of some responding clones in pre-infection memory suggests that pre-existing cross-reactive memory T cells joined the SARS-CoV-2 response. Contracting CD4+ clones turned up mainly in the CM and EM memory subsets, whereas EMRA was where CD8+ clones were enriched. Only a couple of mild cases were covered by the study, and larger cohorts that include severe cases with pre-infection samples were considered necessary.

The sequenced material came from PBMCs or a T cell subset sorted from them (not recorded which). The rearrangement combines TRBV9 with TRBJ1-1; the D gene identity is not certain. This clonotype originated in an adult woman who had mild COVID-19 (a few samples of this study predate the infection). The sample titles of this study are shuffled in the database, so cell type and time point are left out; the donor was told from shared clones. The CDR3 reads as follows: CASSVEGWNTEAFF. The sequenced DNA: TGTGCCAGCAGCGTAGAGGGTTGGAACACTGAAGCTTTCTTT.